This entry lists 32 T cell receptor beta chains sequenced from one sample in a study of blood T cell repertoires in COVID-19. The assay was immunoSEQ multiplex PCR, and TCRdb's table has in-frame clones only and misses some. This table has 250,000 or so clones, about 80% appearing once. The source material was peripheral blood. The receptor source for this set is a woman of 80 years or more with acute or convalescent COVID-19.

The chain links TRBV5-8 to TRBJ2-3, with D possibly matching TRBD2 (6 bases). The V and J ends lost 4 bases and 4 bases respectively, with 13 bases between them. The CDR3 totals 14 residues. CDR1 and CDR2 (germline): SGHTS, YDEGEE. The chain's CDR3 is CASSGERAADTQYF. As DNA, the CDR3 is TGTGCCAGCAGCGGCGAGCGGGCGGCAGATACGCAGTATTTT.

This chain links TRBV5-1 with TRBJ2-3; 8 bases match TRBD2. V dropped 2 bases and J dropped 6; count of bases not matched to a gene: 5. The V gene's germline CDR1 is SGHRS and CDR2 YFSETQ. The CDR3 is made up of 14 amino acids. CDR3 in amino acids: CASSFGGRYDTQYF. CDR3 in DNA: TGCGCCAGCAGCTTCGGCGGGAGGTATGATACGCAGTATTTT.

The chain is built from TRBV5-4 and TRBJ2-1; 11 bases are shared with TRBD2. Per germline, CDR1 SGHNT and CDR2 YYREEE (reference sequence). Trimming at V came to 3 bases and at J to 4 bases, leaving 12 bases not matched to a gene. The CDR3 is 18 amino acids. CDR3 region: CASSSRVGLAASYNEQFF. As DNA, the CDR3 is TGTGCCAGCAGCTCCCGAGTGGGACTAGCGGCTTCTTACAATGAGCAGTTCTTC.

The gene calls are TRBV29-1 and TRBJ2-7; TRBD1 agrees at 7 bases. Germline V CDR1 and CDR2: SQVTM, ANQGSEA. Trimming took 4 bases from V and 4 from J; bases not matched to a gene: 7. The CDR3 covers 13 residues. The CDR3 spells CSVGQGTWYEQYF. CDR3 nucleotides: TGCAGCGTTGGACAGGGAACATGGTACGAGCAGTACTTC.

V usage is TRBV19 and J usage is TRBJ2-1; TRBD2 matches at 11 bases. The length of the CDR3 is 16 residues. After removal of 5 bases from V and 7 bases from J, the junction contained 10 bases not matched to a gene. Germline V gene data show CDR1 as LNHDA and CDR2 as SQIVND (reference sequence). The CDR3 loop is CASSRTSGGVRNEQFF. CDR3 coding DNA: TGTGCCAGTAGTCGAACTAGCGGGGGTGTGAGGAATGAGCAGTTCTTC.

CDR3 in amino acids: CASSLVGGDGETQYF. The DNA of the CDR3 is TGTGCCAGCAGCTTAGTTGGCGGGGATGGGGAGACCCAGTACTTC. The rearrangement uses TRBV7-3 and TRBJ2-5; weak D call: TRBD2 (6 bases). V lost 2 bases to trimming and J lost 5 bases, with 15 bases between them. CDR3 size: 15 residues. CDR1 and CDR2 from the germline V gene are SGHTA and FQGTGA. The variable domain in full, completed from reference TRBV7-3 and TRBJ2-5, reads GAGVSQTPSNKVTEKGKYVELRCDPISGHTALYWYRQSLGQGPEFLIYFQGTGAADDSGLPNDRFFAVRPEGSVSTLKIQRTERGDSAVYLCASSLVGGDGETQYFGPGTRLLVL.

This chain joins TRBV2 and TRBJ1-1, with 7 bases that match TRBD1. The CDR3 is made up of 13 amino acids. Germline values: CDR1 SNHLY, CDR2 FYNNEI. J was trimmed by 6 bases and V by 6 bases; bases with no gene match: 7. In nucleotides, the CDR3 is TGTGCCAGCAGCTTCCAGGGGGGTCCTGAAGCTTTCTTT. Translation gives CASSFQGGPEAFF.

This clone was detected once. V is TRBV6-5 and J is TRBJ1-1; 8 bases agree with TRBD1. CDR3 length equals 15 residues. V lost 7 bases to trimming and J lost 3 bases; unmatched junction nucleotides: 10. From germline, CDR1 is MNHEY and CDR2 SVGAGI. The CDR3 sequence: CASKLQGARDTEAFF. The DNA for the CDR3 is TGTGCCAGCAAATTGCAGGGGGCGCGGGACACTGAAGCTTTCTTT.

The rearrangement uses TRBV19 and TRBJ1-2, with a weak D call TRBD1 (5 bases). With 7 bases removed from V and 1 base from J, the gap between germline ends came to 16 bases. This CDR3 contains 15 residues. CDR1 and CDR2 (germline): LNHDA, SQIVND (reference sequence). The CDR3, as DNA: TGTGCCAGTAAACTTTTCACAGGAGTTAACTATGGCTACACCTTC. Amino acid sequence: CASKLFTGVNYGYTF.

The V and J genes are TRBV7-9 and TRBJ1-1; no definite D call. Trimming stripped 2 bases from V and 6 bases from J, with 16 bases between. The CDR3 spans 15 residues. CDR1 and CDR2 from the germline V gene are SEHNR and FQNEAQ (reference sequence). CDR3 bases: TGTGCCAGCAGCTTAAACGGGGAGCCCAACGCTGAAGCTTTCTTT. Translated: CASSLNGEPNAEAFF.

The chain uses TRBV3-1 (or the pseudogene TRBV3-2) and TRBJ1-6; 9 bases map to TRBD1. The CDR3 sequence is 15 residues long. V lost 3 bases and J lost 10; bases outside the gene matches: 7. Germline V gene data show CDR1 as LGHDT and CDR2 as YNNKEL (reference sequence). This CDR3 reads CASSQSGQGSSPLHF. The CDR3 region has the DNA TGTGCCAGCAGCCAGTCGGGACAGGGAAGCTCACCCCTCCACTTT.

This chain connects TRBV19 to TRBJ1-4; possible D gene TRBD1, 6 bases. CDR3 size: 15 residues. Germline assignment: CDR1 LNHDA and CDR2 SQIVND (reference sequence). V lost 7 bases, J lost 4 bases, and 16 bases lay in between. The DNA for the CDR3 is TGTGCCAGTAATCCTGGACAGACCAATAATGAAAAACTGTTTTTT. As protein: CASNPGQTNNEKLFF.

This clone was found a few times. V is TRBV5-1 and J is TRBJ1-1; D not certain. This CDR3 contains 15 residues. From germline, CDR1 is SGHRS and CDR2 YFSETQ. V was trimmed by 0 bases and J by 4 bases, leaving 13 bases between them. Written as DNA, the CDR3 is TGCGCCAGCAGCTTGGACGAGGGAGTAGGCACTGAAGCTTTCTTT. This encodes CASSLDEGVGTEAFF.

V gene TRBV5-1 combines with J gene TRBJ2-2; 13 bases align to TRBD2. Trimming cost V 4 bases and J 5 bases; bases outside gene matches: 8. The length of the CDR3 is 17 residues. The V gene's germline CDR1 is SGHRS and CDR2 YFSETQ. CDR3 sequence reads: CASSRGTSGALTGELFF. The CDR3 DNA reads TGCGCCAGCAGCAGAGGGACTAGCGGGGCCTTGACCGGGGAGCTGTTTTTT.

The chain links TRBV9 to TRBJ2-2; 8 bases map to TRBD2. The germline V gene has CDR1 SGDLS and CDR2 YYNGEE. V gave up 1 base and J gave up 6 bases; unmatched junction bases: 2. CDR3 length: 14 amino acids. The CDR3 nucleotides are TGTGCCAGCAGCGTACAGCGGGGGTCCGGGGAGCTGTTTTTT. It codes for CASSVQRGSGELFF.

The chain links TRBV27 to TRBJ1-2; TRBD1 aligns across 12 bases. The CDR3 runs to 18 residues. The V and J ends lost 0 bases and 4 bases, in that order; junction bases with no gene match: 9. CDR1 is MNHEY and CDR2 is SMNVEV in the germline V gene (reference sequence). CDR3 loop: CASSLSGGTGGSGYGYTF. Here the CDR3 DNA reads TGTGCCAGCAGTTTATCCGGGGGGACAGGGGGCTCCGGCTATGGCTACACCTTC.

For the CDR3, the DNA is TGTGCCAGCAGGCTAGGGGGCAGCTCCTATAATTCACCCCTCCACTTT. It encodes CASRLGGSSYNSPLHF. The chain is built from TRBV25-1 and TRBJ1-6, with 7 bases identical to TRBD1. The ends lost 6 bases at V and 0 bases at J; junction bases unmatched: 5. Germline V gene lookup returns CDR1 MGHDK and CDR2 SYGVNS. The CDR3 covers 16 residues. The full variable domain, completed using reference TRBV25-1 and TRBJ1-6, is EADIYQTPRYLVIGTGKKITLECSQTMGHDKMYWYQQDPGMELHLIHYSYGVNSTEKGDLSSESTVSRIRTEHFPLTLESARPSHTSQYLCASRLGGSSYNSPLHFGNGTRLTVT.

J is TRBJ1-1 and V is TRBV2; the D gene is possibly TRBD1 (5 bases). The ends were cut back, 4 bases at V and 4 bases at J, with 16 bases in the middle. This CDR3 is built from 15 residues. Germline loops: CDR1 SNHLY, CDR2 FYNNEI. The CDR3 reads CASSAETGGGTEAFF. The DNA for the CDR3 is TGTGCCAGCAGTGCTGAAACGGGGGGAGGCACTGAAGCTTTCTTT. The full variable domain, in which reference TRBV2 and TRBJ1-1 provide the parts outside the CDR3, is EPEVTQTPSHQVTQMGQEVILRCVPISNHLYFYWYRQILGQKVEFLVSFYNNEISEKSEIFDDQFSVERPDGSNFTLKIRSTKLEDSAMYFCASSAETGGGTEAFFGQGTRLTVV.

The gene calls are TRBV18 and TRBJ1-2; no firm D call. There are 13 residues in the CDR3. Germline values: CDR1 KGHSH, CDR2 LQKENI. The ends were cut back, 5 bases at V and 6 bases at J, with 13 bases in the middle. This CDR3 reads CASSIQVFNGYTF. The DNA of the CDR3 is TGTGCCAGCTCAATCCAGGTGTTCAATGGCTACACCTTC.

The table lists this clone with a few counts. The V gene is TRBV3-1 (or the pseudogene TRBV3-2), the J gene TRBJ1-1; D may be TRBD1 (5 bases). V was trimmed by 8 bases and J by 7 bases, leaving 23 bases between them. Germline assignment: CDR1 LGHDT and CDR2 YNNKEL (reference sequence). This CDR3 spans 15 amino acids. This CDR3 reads CASRGDGTLGNEAFF. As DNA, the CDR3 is TGTGCCAGCCGGGGGGACGGGACCTTGGGGAATGAAGCTTTCTTT.

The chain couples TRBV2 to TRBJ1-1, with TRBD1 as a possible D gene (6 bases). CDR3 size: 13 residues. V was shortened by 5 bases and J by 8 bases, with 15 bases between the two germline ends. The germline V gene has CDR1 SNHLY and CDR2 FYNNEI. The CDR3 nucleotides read TGTGCCAGCAGTTTACAGGGAAGCAGCGAAGCTTTCTTT. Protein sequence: CASSLQGSSEAFF. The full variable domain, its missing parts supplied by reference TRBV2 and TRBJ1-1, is EPEVTQTPSHQVTQMGQEVILRCVPISNHLYFYWYRQILGQKVEFLVSFYNNEISEKSEIFDDQFSVERPDGSNFTLKIRSTKLEDSAMYFCASSLQGSSEAFFGQGTRLTVV.

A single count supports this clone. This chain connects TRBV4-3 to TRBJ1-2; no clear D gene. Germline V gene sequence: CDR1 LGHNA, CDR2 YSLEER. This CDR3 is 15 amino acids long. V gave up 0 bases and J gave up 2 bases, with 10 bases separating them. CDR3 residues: CASSQDSAGNYGYTF. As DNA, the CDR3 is TGCGCCAGCAGCCAAGATTCGGCAGGAAACTATGGCTACACCTTC.

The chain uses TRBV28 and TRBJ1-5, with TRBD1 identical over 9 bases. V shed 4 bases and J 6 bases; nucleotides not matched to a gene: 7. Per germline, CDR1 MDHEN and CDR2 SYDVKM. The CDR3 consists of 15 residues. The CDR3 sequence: CASSSRDRDFQPQHF. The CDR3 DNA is TGTGCCAGCAGTTCCCGGGACAGGGATTTTCAGCCCCAGCATTTT.

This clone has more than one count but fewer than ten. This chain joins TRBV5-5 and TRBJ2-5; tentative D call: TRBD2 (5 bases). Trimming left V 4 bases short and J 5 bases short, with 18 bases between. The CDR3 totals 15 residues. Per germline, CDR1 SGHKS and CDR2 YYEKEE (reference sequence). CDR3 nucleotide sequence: TGTGCCAGCAGCCGGGAAAGTAGGGTTTTTGAGACCCAGTACTTC. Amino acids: CASSRESRVFETQYF.

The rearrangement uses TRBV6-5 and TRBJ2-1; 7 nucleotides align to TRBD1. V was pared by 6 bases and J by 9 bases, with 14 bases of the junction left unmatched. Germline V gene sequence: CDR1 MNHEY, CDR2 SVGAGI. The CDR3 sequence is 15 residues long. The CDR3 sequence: CASRLYYRGASEQFF. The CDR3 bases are TGTGCCAGCAGACTCTACTACAGGGGAGCAAGTGAGCAGTTCTTC.

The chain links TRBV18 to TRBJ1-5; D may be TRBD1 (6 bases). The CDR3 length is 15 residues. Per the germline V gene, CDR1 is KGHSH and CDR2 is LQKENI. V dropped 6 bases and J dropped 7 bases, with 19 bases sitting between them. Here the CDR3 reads CASSQQSGGRQPQHF. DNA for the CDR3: TGTGCCAGCTCCCAGCAGTCGGGGGGCAGACAGCCCCAGCATTTT.

CDR3 coding DNA: TGTGCCAGCAGCCCCGGGTCAGGGGGTATGGGAAACACCATATATTTT. This gives the protein CASSPGSGGMGNTIYF. The J gene is TRBJ1-3, the V gene TRBV3-1 (or the pseudogene TRBV3-2); 7 bases are shared with TRBD1. Germline CDR1 reads LGHDT; CDR2 reads YNNKEL (reference sequence). V gave up 4 bases and J gave up 4 bases; unmatched junction bases: 10. This CDR3 has 16 amino acids.

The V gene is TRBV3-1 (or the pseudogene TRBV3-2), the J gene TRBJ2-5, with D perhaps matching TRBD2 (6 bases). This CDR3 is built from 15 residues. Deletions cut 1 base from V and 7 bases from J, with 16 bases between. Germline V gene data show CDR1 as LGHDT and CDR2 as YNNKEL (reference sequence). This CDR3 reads CASSQGSRAEGTQYF. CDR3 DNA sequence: TGTGCCAGCAGCCAAGGGTCCAGGGCGGAGGGGACCCAGTACTTC.

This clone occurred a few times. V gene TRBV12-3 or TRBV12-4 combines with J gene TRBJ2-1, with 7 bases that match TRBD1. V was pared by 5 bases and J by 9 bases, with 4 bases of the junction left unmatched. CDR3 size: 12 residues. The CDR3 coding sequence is TGTGCCAGCAGTACACAGGGGCTTGAGCAGTTCTTC. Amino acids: CASSTQGLEQFF.

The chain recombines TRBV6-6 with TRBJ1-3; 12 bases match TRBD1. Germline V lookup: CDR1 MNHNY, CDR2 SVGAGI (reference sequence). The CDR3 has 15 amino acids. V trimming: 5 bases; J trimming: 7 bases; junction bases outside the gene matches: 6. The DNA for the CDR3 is TGTGCCAGCAGTCCCGGGACAGGGGGCAAGAACACCATATATTTT. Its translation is CASSPGTGGKNTIYF.

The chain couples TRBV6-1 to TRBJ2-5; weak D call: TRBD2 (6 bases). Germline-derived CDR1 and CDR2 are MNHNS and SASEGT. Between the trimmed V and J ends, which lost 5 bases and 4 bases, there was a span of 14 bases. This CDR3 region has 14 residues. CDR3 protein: CASSRREPVETQYF. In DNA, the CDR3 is TGTGCCAGCAGTCGCCGGGAGCCAGTAGAGACCCAGTACTTC.

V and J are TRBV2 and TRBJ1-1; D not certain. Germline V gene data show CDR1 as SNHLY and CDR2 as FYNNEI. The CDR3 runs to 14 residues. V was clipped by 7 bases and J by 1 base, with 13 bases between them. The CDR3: CASNPSGWNTEAFF. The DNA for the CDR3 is TGTGCCAGCAATCCCTCAGGTTGGAACACTGAAGCTTTCTTT.